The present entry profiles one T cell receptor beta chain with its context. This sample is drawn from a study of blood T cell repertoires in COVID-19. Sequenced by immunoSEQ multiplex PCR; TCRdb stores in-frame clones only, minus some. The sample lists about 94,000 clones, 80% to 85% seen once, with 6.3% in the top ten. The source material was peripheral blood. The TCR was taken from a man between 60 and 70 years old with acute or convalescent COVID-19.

DNA of the CDR3: TGTGCCAGCAGCGTAGGGGGCATTGGCTATGGCTACACCTTC. This translates into CASSVGGIGYGYTF. This chain uses TRBV9 with TRBJ1-2; a weak D match, TRBD1 (5 bases). Between the trimmed V and J ends, which lost 0 bases and 4 bases, there was a span of 10 bases. The CDR3 covers 14 residues. CDR1 SGDLS and CDR2 YYNGEE come from the germline V gene.